This TCR beta chain was obtained from a study of regulatory T cells in long-lasting Graves disease. Overall study results and limits: TRBV28, TRBJ1-2 and TRBJ2-5 emerged as the favored segments in persistent disease. It was peripheral blood alone, not thyroid tissue, that was studied.

As concerns this clonotype: Its antigen is undetermined. It differs at one base from a far larger clone, so likely a read error.

Germline V gene data show CDR1 as SGHNT and CDR2 as YENEEA. The CDR3 totals 12 residues. Combining iRepertoire HTBI primers with Arm-PCR of CDR3 regions, the authors built TCR beta libraries. TCRdb analysed the multiplex PCR reads with MiXCR anew, one entry per CDR3 protein. The profile shows approximately 230,000 distinct CDR3 sequences, about a sixth of them singletons. Time point indicated: newly diagnosed GD, antithyroid drugs for less than 3 months. Scientists built the TCR library using RNA that was extracted from PBMCs. The receptor's source is a female donor with Graves disease. Sequencing used peripheral blood mononuclear cells (PBMCs), obtained at new diagnosis, from a patient treated with antithyroid drugs. J is TRBJ2-5 and V is TRBV11-3, with D uncertain. CDR3 nucleotide sequence: TGTGCCAGCAGCTTAGTGTCTGATGAGCACTTCTTC. Translating gives CASSLVSDEHFF.